This TCR beta chain was observed in a study of tumor-infiltrating lymphocytes in primary liver carcinoma. About the study: With diameters of roughly 4 to 10 cm, tumors were stage T1-T3 N0M0.

Total RNA amounting to approximately 460 ng was the source from which TCR beta cDNA was made with a constant-region primer. Three rounds of nested multiplex PCR with slightly modified ARM-PCR produced TCR beta libraries. The two initial PCR rounds, about 9 cycles each, used TRBV1-TRBV30 forward and C-beta reverse primers. MiXCR, applied by TCRdb to the multiplex PCR reads, yields one record per CDR3 protein. The sample records around 330,000 distinct CDR3 sequences, about 62% being singletons. They got blood RNA out of unsorted whole blood and also pulled out germline DNA. The CDR3 covers 16 residues. The germline V gene encodes CDR1 SGHAT and CDR2 FQDESV (reference sequence). Turning to this clonotype: At one of its ends the junction is not consistent with the germline gene, which may arise from a read error.

The sequence was collected from a man between 40 and 49 years old with primary liver carcinoma and hepatitis B virus infection. Sequencing was performed on peripheral blood. The V and J genes are TRBV11-1 and TRBJ2-5, with 10 bases identical to TRBD1. Written as DNA, the CDR3 is TGTGCCAGTAGCCAAGGACAGGGGGTAATTCAAGGGACCCAGTACTTC. It yields the protein CASSQGQGVIQGTQYF.